Shown below are 10 T cell receptor beta chains from a single sample sequenced in a study of cytotoxic CD8 clonotypes in ibrutinib-treated CLL. TCRdb keeps only in-frame clones here, not all; method: immunoSEQ multiplex PCR. The sample has fewer than 100,000 clones; around 84% are singletons. Material: PBMCs, obtained before ibrutinib treatment. All receptors derive from a human donor with chronic lymphocytic leukemia.

The V gene is TRBV29-1, the J gene TRBJ1-2; 9 nucleotides agree with TRBD1. This CDR3 has 15 amino acids. Germline V gene sequence: CDR1 SQVTM, CDR2 ANQGSEA. Trimming took 1 base from V and 4 from J; bases not matched to a gene: 7. This chain's CDR3 is CSVEAGTGILYGYTF. CDR3 sequence (DNA): TGCAGCGTTGAAGCAGGGACAGGGATCCTCTATGGCTACACCTTC.

This chain uses TRBV5-1 with TRBJ1-2; the D gene is possibly TRBD1 (5 bases). The length of the CDR3 is 15 residues. Germline loops: CDR1 SGHRS, CDR2 YFSETQ. V lost 0 bases to trimming and J lost 4 bases, with 13 bases between them. CDR3 DNA sequence: TGCGCCAGCAGCTTGGTTCAGGCTAGGGGCTATGGCTACACCTTC. As protein: CASSLVQARGYGYTF. Complete variable domain (other parts from reference TRBV5-1 and TRBJ1-2): KAGVTQTPRYLIKTRGQQVTLSCSPISGHRSVSWYQQTPGQGLQFLFEYFSETQRNKGNFPGRFSGRQFSNSRSEMNVSTLELGDSALYLCASSLVQARGYGYTFGSGTRLTVV.

The chain joins TRBV5-1 to TRBJ2-1, with a weak D call TRBD2 (6 bases). Trimming removed 3 bases at V and 6 bases at J, with 16 bases between. Germline V gene lookup returns CDR1 SGHRS and CDR2 YFSETQ. The CDR3 spans 15 residues. CDR3 DNA sequence: TGCGCCAGCAGCTACCTTAGCGGAAAACCCAATGAGCAGTTCTTC. It encodes CASSYLSGKPNEQFF.

The chain links TRBV7-9 to TRBJ1-1, with D maybe TRBD1 (6 bases). Germline V gives CDR1 SEHNR, CDR2 FQNEAQ (reference sequence). The CDR3 runs 14 residues. V was trimmed by 5 bases and J by 5 bases, leaving 15 bases between them. The CDR3: CASSLRERGTEAFF. The CDR3 nucleotides are TGTGCCAGCAGCCTCAGGGAAAGGGGGACTGAAGCTTTCTTT.

The chain employs TRBV11-2 and TRBJ1-1; D remains ambiguous. Trimming removed 6 bases at V and 5 bases at J, with 16 bases between. In germline, CDR1 is SGHAT, CDR2 FQNNGV. This CDR3 contains 14 residues. This chain's CDR3 is CASSLASSGTEAFF. The CDR3 bases are TGTGCCAGCAGTCTAGCGTCCAGCGGAACTGAAGCTTTCTTT.

The chain combines TRBV5-6 with TRBJ2-3; 7 positions match TRBD2. The CDR3 extends over 18 amino acids. Germline trimming cut 4 bases from V and 3 bases from J; bases unmatched to any gene: 17. Germline V gene sequence: CDR1 SGHDT, CDR2 YYEEEE. The CDR3 here is CASSRRTSEVLRTDTQYF. Here the CDR3 DNA reads TGTGCCAGCAGCCGCCGGACTAGTGAGGTATTAAGAACAGATACGCAGTATTTT.

The chain combines TRBV5-3 with TRBJ2-7, with 8 nucleotides matching TRBD2. TRBV5-3 is flagged as an ORF with uncertain function. Unmatched junction bases numbered 10, after V lost 10 bases and J lost 4 bases. The CDR3 totals 13 residues. CDR3: CAGSSGSIYEQYF. Here the CDR3 DNA reads TGTGCCGGCAGCAGCGGGAGTATATACGAGCAGTACTTC.

The table lists this clone with a count of one. The chain employs TRBV7-2 and TRBJ2-1, with 15 bases matching TRBD2. CDR1 is SGHTA and CDR2 is FQGNSA in the germline V gene. Unmatched junction bases numbered 2, after V lost 2 bases and J lost 6 bases. The CDR3 is 16 amino acids. The CDR3: CASSLRTSGRVNEQFF. The CDR3 DNA reads TGTGCCAGCAGCTTACGGACTAGCGGGAGGGTCAATGAGCAGTTCTTC.

This chain connects TRBV15 to TRBJ2-7; TRBD2 is a possible D gene (5 bases). CDR3 size: 15 residues. With 3 bases removed from V and 5 bases from J, the gap between germline ends came to 17 bases. Germline values: CDR1 LNHNV, CDR2 YYDKDF (reference sequence). DNA for the CDR3: TGTGCCACCAGCAGCATCAAAGGAGGCTACAACGAGCAGTACTTC. Its translation: CATSSIKGGYNEQYF.

The V call is TRBV7-6, the J call TRBJ2-2; 10 nucleotides align to TRBD2. This CDR3 contains 16 residues. The germline V gene has CDR1 SGHVS and CDR2 FNYEAQ. V gave up 5 bases and J gave up 5 bases; unmatched junction bases: 8. CDR3 DNA sequence: TGTGCCAGCAGCCAAGCGGGAGGGGGGTTTACCGGGGAGCTGTTTTTT. This sequence encodes CASSQAGGGFTGELFF.